The source of this T cell receptor (beta chain) is a study of blood T cell repertoires in COVID-19. Overall study context: Whether acute or convalescent, the COVID-19 samples came from the United States, Italy and Spain. PBMCs, B-cell-depleted T cells, or T cells provided the cDNA or gDNA that made up the material.

V dropped 1 base and J dropped 18; count of bases not matched to a gene: 12. The CDR3 consists of 14 residues. The germline V gene has CDR1 SEHNR and CDR2 FQNEAQ (reference sequence). Original processing methods: By means of reference gene primer amplification, nucleated cell counts were estimated. Profiled with immunoSEQ multiplex PCR; TCRdb holds only in-frame clones, not every one. From that table come the V and J calls and clone size; the DNA was used to work out D and trimming. The sample includes 45,000 to 65,000 clones, over 80% of them seen just once. Sequencing was carried out using peripheral blood. The source is a man in his forties or fifties with acute or convalescent COVID-19. The rearrangement uses TRBV7-9 and TRBJ1-6; 7 bases line up with TRBD1. The CDR3 sequence: CASSLGTGQVLRHF. CDR3 nucleotides: TGTGCCAGCAGCTTAGGGACTGGACAGGTCCTCCGCCACTTT.